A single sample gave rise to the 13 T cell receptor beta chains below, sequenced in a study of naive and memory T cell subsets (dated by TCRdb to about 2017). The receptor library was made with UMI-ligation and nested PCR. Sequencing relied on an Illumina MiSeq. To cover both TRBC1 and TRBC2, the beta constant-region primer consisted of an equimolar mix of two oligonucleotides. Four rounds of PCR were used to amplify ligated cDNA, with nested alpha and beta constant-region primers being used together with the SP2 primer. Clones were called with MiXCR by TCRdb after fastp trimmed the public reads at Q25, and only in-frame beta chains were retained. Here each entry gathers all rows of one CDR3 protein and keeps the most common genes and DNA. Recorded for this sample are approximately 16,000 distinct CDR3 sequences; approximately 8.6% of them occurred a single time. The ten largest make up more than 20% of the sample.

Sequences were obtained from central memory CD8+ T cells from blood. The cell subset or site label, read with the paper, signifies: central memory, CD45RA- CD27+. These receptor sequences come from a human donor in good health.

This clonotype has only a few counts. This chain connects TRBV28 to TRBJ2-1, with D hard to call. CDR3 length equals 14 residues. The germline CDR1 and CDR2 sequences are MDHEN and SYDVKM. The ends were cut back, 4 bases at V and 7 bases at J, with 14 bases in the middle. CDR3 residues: CASSYGSAENEQFF. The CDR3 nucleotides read TGTGCCAGCAGTTACGGCTCAGCAGAAAATGAGCAGTTCTTC.

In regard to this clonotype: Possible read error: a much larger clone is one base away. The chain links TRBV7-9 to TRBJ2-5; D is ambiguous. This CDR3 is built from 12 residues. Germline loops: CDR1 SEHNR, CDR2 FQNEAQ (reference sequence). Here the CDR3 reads CASSFIIETRYF. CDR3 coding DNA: TGTGCCAGCAGCTTCATCATCGAGACCCGGTACTTC. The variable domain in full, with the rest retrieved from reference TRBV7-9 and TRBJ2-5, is DTGVSQNPRHKITKRGQNVTFRCDPISEHNRLYWYRQTLGQGPEFLTYFQNEAQLEKSRLLSDRFSAERPKGSFSTLEIQRTEQGDSAMYLCASSFIIETRYFGPGTRLLVL.

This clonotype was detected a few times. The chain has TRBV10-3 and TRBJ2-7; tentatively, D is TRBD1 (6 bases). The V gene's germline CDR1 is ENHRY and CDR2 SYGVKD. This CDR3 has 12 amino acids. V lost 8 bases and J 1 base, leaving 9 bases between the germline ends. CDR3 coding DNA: TGTGCCATCGCAGGGGCTTCCTACGAGCAGTACTTC. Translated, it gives CAIAGASYEQYF.

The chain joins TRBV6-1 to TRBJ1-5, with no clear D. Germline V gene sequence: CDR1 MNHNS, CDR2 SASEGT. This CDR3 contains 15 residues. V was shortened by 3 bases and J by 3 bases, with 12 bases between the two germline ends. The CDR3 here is CASSDRTDHNQPQHF. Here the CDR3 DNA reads TGTGCCAGCAGTGATCGAACAGATCACAATCAGCCCCAGCATTTT.

The CDR3 region has the DNA TGTGCCAGCAGCCACGGACAGGGTGATACGCAGCCCCAGCATTTT. Its protein product is CASSHGQGDTQPQHF. This chain links TRBV6-2 or TRBV6-3 with TRBJ1-5; 8 bases are a match to TRBD1. The germline V gene encodes CDR1 MNHEY and CDR2 SVGEGT. This CDR3 region has 15 residues. V was pared by 6 bases and J by 7 bases, with 11 bases of the junction left unmatched.

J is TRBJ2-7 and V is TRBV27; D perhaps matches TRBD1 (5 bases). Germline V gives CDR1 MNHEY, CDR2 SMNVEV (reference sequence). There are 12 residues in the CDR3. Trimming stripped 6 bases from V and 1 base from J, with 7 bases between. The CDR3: CASRDNSYEQYF. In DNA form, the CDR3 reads TGTGCCAGCAGGGACAATTCCTACGAGCAGTACTTC.

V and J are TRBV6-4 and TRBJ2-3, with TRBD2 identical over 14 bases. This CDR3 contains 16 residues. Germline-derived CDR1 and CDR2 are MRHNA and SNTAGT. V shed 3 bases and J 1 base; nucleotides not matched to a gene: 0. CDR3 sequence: CASSEGLAGGTDTQYF. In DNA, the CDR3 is TGTGCCAGCAGTGAGGGACTAGCGGGAGGCACAGATACGCAGTATTTT.

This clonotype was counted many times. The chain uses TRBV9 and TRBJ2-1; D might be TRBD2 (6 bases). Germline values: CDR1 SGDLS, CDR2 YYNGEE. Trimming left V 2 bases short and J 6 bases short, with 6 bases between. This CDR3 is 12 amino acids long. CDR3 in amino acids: CASSVSGNEQFF. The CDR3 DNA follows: TGTGCCAGCAGCGTTAGCGGCAATGAGCAGTTCTTC.

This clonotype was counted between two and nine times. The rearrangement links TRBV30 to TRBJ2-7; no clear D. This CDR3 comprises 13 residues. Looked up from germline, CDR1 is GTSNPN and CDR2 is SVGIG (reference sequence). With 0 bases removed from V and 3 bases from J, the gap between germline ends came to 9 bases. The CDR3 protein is CAWSVMGRYEQYF. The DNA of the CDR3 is TGTGCCTGGAGTGTTATGGGCCGCTACGAGCAGTACTTC.

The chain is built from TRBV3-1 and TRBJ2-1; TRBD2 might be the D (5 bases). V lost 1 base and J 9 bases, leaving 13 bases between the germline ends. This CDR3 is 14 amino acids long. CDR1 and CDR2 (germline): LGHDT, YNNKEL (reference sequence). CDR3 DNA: TGTGCCAGCAGCCAAGGCCTAGAGGGTAGTGAGCAGTTCTTC. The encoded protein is CASSQGLEGSEQFF.

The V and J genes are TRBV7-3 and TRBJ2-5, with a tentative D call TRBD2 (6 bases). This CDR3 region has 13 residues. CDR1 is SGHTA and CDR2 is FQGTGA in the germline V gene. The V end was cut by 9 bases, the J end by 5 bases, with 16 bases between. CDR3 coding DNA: TGTGCCAGACCAGCGGGCTTGGGTGAGACCCAGTACTTC. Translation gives CARPAGLGETQYF.

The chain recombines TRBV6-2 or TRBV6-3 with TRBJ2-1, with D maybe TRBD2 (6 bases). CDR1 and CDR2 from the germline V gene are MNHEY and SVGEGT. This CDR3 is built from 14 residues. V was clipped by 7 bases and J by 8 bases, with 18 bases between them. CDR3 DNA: TGTGCCAGCAATCATCCGGGAGAAATAGATGAGCAGTTCTTC. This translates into CASNHPGEIDEQFF.

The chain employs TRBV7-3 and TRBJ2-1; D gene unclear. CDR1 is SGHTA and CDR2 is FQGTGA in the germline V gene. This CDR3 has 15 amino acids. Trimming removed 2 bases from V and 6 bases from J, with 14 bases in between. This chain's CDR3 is CASSLGVRYCNEQFF. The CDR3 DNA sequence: TGTGCCAGCAGCTTAGGGGTCAGATATTGCAATGAGCAGTTCTTC.